This T cell receptor beta chain derives from a study of blood T cell repertoires in COVID-19. Study context: Specimens from acute and convalescent COVID-19 originated in the United States, Italy and Spain. PBMCs, B-cell-depleted T cells, or T cells were the source of the cDNA or gDNA that made up the material.

In its sample, this clone was seen once. Original methodology: Estimated nucleated cell counts came from reference gene primer amplification. Produced via immunoSEQ multiplex PCR; TCRdb's table is partial and in-frame only. The DNA was the basis for D and trimming; V, J and clone size are from that table. The sample records roughly 100,000 clones, roughly 76% being singletons. This CDR3 comprises 16 residues. J was trimmed by 4 bases and V by 3 bases; bases with no gene match: 3. Per germline, CDR1 SGDLS and CDR2 YYNGEE. The specimen sequenced was peripheral blood. The clonotype was recovered from a woman in her 70s with acute or convalescent COVID-19. V and J are TRBV9 and TRBJ2-2; 13 bases line up with TRBD2. The CDR3 nucleotides are TGTGCCAGCAGCGCCGGACTAGCGGGAGTCACCGGGGAGCTGTTTTTT. Residues: CASSAGLAGVTGELFF.